This T cell receptor (beta chain) comes out of a study of T-cell memory formation after mild COVID-19. Turning to the study itself: Clustering of TCRs was largely donor specific.

This CDR3 contains 17 residues. In germline, CDR1 is SGHAT, CDR2 FQNNGV. V dropped 2 bases and J dropped 2; count of bases not matched to a gene: 10. Constant-segment primers were used for 5'RACE, and the resulting TCR alpha and TCR beta cDNA libraries carried sample barcodes and UMIs. Each CDR3 protein gets one entry after TCRdb re-called the 5' RACE reads with MiXCR. Among 120,000 to 150,000 distinct CDR3 sequences listed, about 19% were seen once. The study, taken as a whole, reports: Clones that got smaller from day 15 to 85 had even CD4/CD8, while clones growing later tipped toward CD4+. Some responding clones appeared in pre-infection memory, suggesting cross-reactive memory joined.

A few counts support this clonotype. The target antigen is unknown. The TCR comes from an adult woman who had mild COVID-19 (a few samples of this study predate the infection). Cell type and time point are not known. Source material: PBMCs or a T cell subset sorted from them (not recorded which). The rearrangement uses TRBV11-2 and TRBJ2-3; 7 nucleotides line up with TRBD2. CDR3: CASSLTFGAGVTDTQYF. DNA of the CDR3: TGTGCCAGCAGCTTAACGTTCGGTGCGGGGGTCACAGATACGCAGTATTTT.